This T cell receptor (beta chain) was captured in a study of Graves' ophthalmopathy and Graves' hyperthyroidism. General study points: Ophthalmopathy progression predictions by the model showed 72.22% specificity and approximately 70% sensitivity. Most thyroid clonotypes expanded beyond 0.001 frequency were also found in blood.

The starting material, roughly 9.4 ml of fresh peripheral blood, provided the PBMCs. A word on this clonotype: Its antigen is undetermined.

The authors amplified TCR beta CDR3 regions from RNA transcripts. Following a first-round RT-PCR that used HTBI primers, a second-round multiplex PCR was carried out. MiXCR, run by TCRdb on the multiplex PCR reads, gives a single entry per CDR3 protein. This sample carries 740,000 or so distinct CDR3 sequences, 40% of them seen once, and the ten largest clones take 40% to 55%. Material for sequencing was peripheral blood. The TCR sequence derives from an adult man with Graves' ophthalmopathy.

The CDR3 DNA follows: TGTGCCAGCAGCTTCAACACCGGGACCCAAGAGACCCAGTACTTC. Its translation is CASSFNTGTQETQYF. V gene TRBV7-9 combines with J gene TRBJ2-5; D may correspond to TRBD1 or TRBD2 (5 bases each). Germline V gene data show CDR1 as SEHNR and CDR2 as FQNEAQ (reference sequence). The V gene lost 3 bases and the J gene lost 1 base, with 12 bases spanning the gap. The CDR3 consists of 15 residues.